The clone carrying this T cell receptor beta chain was seen a few times. The antigen remains unidentified. Authors of the study amplified TCR beta CDR3 regions from RNA transcripts. First-round RT-PCR of the TCR CDR3 relied on the HTBI primer set. Each CDR3 protein is one row after TCRdb ran MiXCR on the multiplex PCR reads. The sample has approximately 210,000 distinct CDR3 sequences, approximately 17% seen once. Each diagnosis was grounded in clinical symptoms, serum thyroxine and TRAb, thyroid ultrasound, and orbital computed tomography. This entry belongs to a study of T cells in Graves' hyperthyroidism and ophthalmopathy. Study-level information: Peripheral blood sampling occurred at initial diagnosis, before any treatment. Study outcomes and limitations: Blood shared most expanded thyroid clonotypes above 0.001.

The CDR3 spans 13 residues. From germline, CDR1 is ENHRY and CDR2 SYGVKD. V was clipped by 3 bases and J by 1 base, with 7 bases between them. V and J are TRBV10-3 and TRBJ2-7; D is uncertain. What was sequenced was blood. The source of this sequence is a man aged 45 to 65 with Graves' hyperthyroidism. In DNA, the CDR3 is TGTGCCATCAGTGAAAGGGAATCCTACGAGCAGTACTTC. This sequence encodes CAISERESYEQYF.